The 16 T cell receptor beta chains presented below share a single source sample, sequenced in a study of T cells after yellow fever vaccination. TCRdb analysed the 5' RACE reads with MiXCR anew, one entry per CDR3 protein. Of around 600,000 distinct CDR3 sequences in the sample, 12% were seen once. Sequenced material: PBMCs, taken on the day of the yellow fever booster vaccination. The origin of the receptors is a man younger than 40 who received the YFV17D yellow fever vaccine.

In this sample, this clonotype turned up a few times. The CDR3 DNA follows: TGTGCCAGCAGTTTTGCAAGCGGGAGCAATACGCAGTATTTT. Its translation is CASSFASGSNTQYF. This chain connects TRBV12-3 or TRBV12-4 to TRBJ2-3; 8 bases are a match to TRBD2. The CDR3 is 14 amino acids. The trim removed 3 bases at V and 7 bases at J, leaving 6 bases unmatched.

The CDR3 spells CASSWRLAGGSEQFF. The CDR3 DNA reads TGTGCCAGCAGCTGGAGACTAGCGGGAGGGAGTGAGCAGTTCTTC. The V gene is TRBV7-6, the J gene TRBJ2-1; 14 bases map to TRBD2. This CDR3 has 15 residues. Germline CDR1 SGHVS, CDR2 FNYEAQ. V was clipped by 4 bases and J by 9 bases; unmatched bases: 5.

The genes are TRBV7-2 and TRBJ1-3; possibly TRBD1 for D (5 bases). In germline, CDR1 is SGHTA, CDR2 FQGNSA. Trimming left V 1 base short and J 2 bases short, with 6 bases between. The CDR3 has 14 residues. CDR3 loop: CASSLEGPGNTIYF. CDR3 nucleotide sequence: TGTGCCAGCAGCTTAGAGGGGCCTGGAAACACCATATATTTT.

This clonotype appeared a few times. The chain joins TRBV10-3 to TRBJ2-3, with TRBD2 matching over 12 bases. Germline V gene lookup returns CDR1 ENHRY and CDR2 SYGVKD. The CDR3 consists of 17 residues. Unmatched junction bases numbered 5, after V lost 4 bases and J lost 0 bases. This CDR3 reads CAISAGGTSGSTDTQYF. CDR3 nucleotide sequence: TGTGCCATCAGTGCCGGAGGGACTAGCGGGAGCACAGATACGCAGTATTTT.

The table lists this clonotype with many counts. V and J are TRBV25-1 and TRBJ2-7; tentatively, D is TRBD2 (5 bases). Germline lookup yields CDR1 MGHDK and CDR2 SYGVNS. CDR3 length equals 15 residues. The ends were cut back, 4 bases at V and 2 bases at J, with 15 bases in the middle. CDR3 protein: CASSVGAAPAYEQYF. For the CDR3, the DNA is TGTGCCAGCAGTGTAGGAGCGGCGCCAGCCTACGAGCAGTACTTC.

CDR3 amino acids: CASSSAGDRGIGELFLGIGELFF. CDR3 sequence (DNA): TGCGCCAGCAGCTCGGCAGGGGATCGAGGGATCGGGGAGCTGTTTTTGGGGATCGGGGAGCTGTTTTTT. J is TRBJ2-2 and V is TRBV5-1; a weak D match, TRBD1 (6 bases). In germline, CDR1 is SGHRS, CDR2 YFSETQ. The CDR3 runs to 23 residues. With 3 bases removed from V and 7 bases from J, the gap between germline ends came to 40 bases.

The chain combines TRBV5-1 with TRBJ2-5; either TRBD1 or TRBD2 may fit D (5 bases each). V gave up 4 bases and J gave up 5 bases, with 12 bases separating them. This CDR3 has 13 amino acids. Germline lookup yields CDR1 SGHRS and CDR2 YFSETQ. CDR3 nucleotides: TGCGCCAGCAGCAGCGGCAGGGCTGAGACCCAGTACTTC. This translates into CASSSGRAETQYF.

This clonotype appeared a few times. The CDR3 DNA reads TGTGCCAGCAGCACGTCCTTTCGGGATGAGCAGTTCTTC. Its translation is CASSTSFRDEQFF. This chain uses TRBV27 with TRBJ2-1; D is ambiguous. Germline assignment: CDR1 MNHEY and CDR2 SMNVEV (reference sequence). With 6 bases removed from V and 8 bases from J, the gap between germline ends came to 14 bases. The CDR3 sequence is 13 residues long.

This clonotype occurred a few times. This sequence joins TRBV5-1 and TRBJ2-2; 9 bases match TRBD2. Germline CDR1 and CDR2: SGHRS and YFSETQ. V was clipped by 2 bases and J by 1 base; unmatched bases: 3. The length of the CDR3 is 16 residues. CDR3 sequence: CASSFLSGRNTGELFF. The CDR3 nucleotides read TGCGCCAGCAGCTTCCTTAGCGGGAGGAACACCGGGGAGCTGTTTTTT. Full variable domain (rest looked up from reference TRBV5-1 and TRBJ2-2): KAGVTQTPRYLIKTRGQQVTLSCSPISGHRSVSWYQQTPGQGLQFLFEYFSETQRNKGNFPGRFSGRQFSNSRSEMNVSTLELGDSALYLCASSFLSGRNTGELFFGEGSRLTVL.

The chain is built from TRBV19 and TRBJ2-1; D gene unclear. CDR1 is LNHDA and CDR2 is SQIVND in the germline V gene (reference sequence). V was clipped by 3 bases and J by 5 bases, with 8 bases between them. The CDR3 totals 13 residues. The CDR3 nucleotides are TGTGCCAGTAGTATGAATATTAACAATGAGCAGTTCTTC. It yields the protein CASSMNINNEQFF.

The genes are TRBV20-1 and TRBJ2-7, with 7 bases that match TRBD2. CDR3 length: 14 amino acids. Germline V gene data show CDR1 as DFQATT and CDR2 as SNEGSKA (reference sequence). With V trimmed by 3 bases and J by 8 bases, 13 bases remained unmatched. CDR3 region: CSARAGTNLVQQYF. Here the CDR3 DNA reads TGCAGTGCTAGGGCCGGGACTAATTTGGTCCAGCAGTACTTC.

The gene calls are TRBV14 and TRBJ2-1, with D perhaps given as TRBD1 or TRBD2 (5 bases each). The CDR3 covers 17 residues. Trimming stripped 4 bases from V and 5 bases from J, with 21 bases between. Germline V CDR1 and CDR2: SGHDN, FVKESK. Here the CDR3 DNA reads TGTGCCAGCAGCCTTTATGGCGTCAGGGCGGGTAACAATGAGCAGTTCTTC. Encoded protein: CASSLYGVRAGNNEQFF.

A few counts support this clonotype. This sequence joins TRBV28 and TRBJ2-2; TRBD1 might be the D (5 bases). The germline V and J ends were trimmed by 5 bases and 7 bases, with 11 bases remaining between them. Germline V CDR1 and CDR2: MDHEN, SYDVKM. The CDR3 loop spans 13 amino acids. The CDR3 reads CASSVQGDGELFF. CDR3 coding DNA: TGTGCCAGCAGTGTCCAGGGTGACGGGGAGCTGTTTTTT.

This clonotype was seen a handful of times. V and J are TRBV4-3 and TRBJ1-2; 8 bases line up with TRBD1. CDR1 and CDR2 (germline): LGHNA, YSLEER. Germline trimming cut 8 bases from V and 5 bases from J; bases unmatched to any gene: 10. The CDR3 has 14 amino acids. Here the CDR3 reads CASGYGQGGYGYTF. The DNA of the CDR3 is TGCGCCAGCGGATACGGACAGGGAGGATATGGCTACACCTTC.

V and J are TRBV5-1 and TRBJ2-7, with a weak D call TRBD1 (5 bases). V was shortened by 3 bases and J by 10 bases, with 14 bases between the two germline ends. Germline V gives CDR1 SGHRS, CDR2 YFSETQ. The CDR3 is made up of 12 amino acids. The DNA for the CDR3 is TGCGCCAGCAGCTCCCTGGGGCCCGAACAGTACTTC. Translation: CASSSLGPEQYF. Full variable domain (remainder filled in from reference TRBV5-1 and TRBJ2-7): KAGVTQTPRYLIKTRGQQVTLSCSPISGHRSVSWYQQTPGQGLQFLFEYFSETQRNKGNFPGRFSGRQFSNSRSEMNVSTLELGDSALYLCASSSLGPEQYFGPGTRLTVT.

The V call is TRBV3-1, the J call TRBJ2-6, with TRBD2 matching 9 bases. V shed 0 bases, J shed 2 bases, and the junction held 8 bases outside the gene matches. This CDR3 is built from 19 residues. CDR1 is LGHDT and CDR2 is YNNKEL in the germline V gene (reference sequence). The CDR3 coding sequence is TGTGCCAGCAGCCAAGATCGATTGCTAGCGGGAACTGGGGCCAACGTCCTGACTTTC. Translated, it gives CASSQDRLLAGTGANVLTF.